Listed here is a single TCR beta chain. The data derive from a study of control samples from healthy donors and cancer patients. Repertoires were generated with immunoSEQ multiplex PCR, while TCRdb's copy carries only in-frame clones and drops some. In the table there are around 55,000 clones, roughly 95% of which are singletons. Trimming removed 0 bases at V and 7 bases at J, with 17 bases between. Germline V gene lookup returns CDR1 SGDLS and CDR2 YYNGEE. The CDR3 contains 17 residues. This clonotype was obtained from a woman between 18 and 29 years old in good health. The sequenced sample consisted of blood. The chain is built from TRBV9 and TRBJ2-6; D is uncertain. The CDR3: CASSVGLNSGPANVLTF. The CDR3 coding sequence is TGTGCCAGCAGCGTAGGTTTAAATTCCGGGCCCGCCAACGTCCTGACTTTC.